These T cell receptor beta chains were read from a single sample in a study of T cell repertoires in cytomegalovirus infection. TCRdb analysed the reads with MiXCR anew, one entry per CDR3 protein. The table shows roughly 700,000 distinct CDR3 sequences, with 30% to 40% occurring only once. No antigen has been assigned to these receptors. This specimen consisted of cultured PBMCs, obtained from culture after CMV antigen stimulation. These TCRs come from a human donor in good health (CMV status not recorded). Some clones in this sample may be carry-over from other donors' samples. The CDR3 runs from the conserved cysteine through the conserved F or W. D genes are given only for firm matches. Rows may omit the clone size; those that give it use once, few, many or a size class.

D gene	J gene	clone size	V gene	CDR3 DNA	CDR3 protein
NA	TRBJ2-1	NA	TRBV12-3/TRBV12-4	TGTGCCAGCAGTTCGGTGGGGGCCCCCTACAATGAGCAGTTCTTC	CASSSVGAPYNEQFF
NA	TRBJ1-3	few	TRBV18	TGTGCCAGCTCACCACGCCGAGAACGAAACTCTGGAAACACCATATATTTT	CASSPRRERNSGNTIYF
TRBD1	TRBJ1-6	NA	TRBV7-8	TGTGCCAGCAGCTTCCTCCGGGACAGCCCTCTCCACTTT	CASSFLRDSPLHF
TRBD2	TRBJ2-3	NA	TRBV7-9	TGTGCCAGCAGTTCGACTAGCCTGAGCACAGATACGCAGTATTTT	CASSSTSLSTDTQYF
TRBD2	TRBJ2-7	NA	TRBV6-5	TGTGCCAGCAGTTACTCCCCCTCGGGAGCGGGAGCAAACGAGCAGTACTTC	CASSYSPSGAGANEQYF
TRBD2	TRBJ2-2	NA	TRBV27	TGTGCCAGCAGTGCCCGGCTAGCGGGAGATCTCAGATTACGAGGCGGGGAGCTGTGTTTT	CASSARLAGDLRLRGGELCF
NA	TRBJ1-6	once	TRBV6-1	TGTGCCAGCAGTGGACAGTGGAGCTCCTATAATTCACCCCTCCACTTT	CASSGQWSSYNSPLHF
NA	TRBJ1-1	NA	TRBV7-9	TGTGCCAGCAGCTTAAACCAGGGGAAAAACACTGAAGCTTTCTTT	CASSLNQGKNTEAFF
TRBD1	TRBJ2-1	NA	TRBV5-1	TGCGCCAGCAGCCCCGGGACAGGGCTTAATGAGCAGTTCTTC	CASSPGTGLNEQFF
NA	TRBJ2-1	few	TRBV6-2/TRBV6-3	TGTGCCAGCAGTTACACGTCAGACAATGAGCAGTTCTTC	CASSYTSDNEQFF
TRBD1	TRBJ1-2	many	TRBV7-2	TGTGCCAGCAGCCTTCGGACAGGCCAAAGTAACTATGGCTACACCTTC	CASSLRTGQSNYGYTF
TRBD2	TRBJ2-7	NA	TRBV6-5	TGTGCCAGCAGCCCTTTAATCCGGACTAGCGACTACGAGCAGTACTTC	CASSPLIRTSDYEQYF
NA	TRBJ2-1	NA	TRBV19	TGTGCCAGTAGTAGGTCAGCCAGGGACTACAATGAGCAGTTCTTC	CASSRSARDYNEQFF
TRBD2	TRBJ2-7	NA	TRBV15	TGTGCCACCAGCACTGGACTAGCGGCCTACGAGCAGTACTTC	CATSTGLAAYEQYF
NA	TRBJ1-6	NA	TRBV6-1	TGTGCCAGCAGCACATCCGGGGGCTCCTATAATTCACCCCTCCACTTT	CASSTSGGSYNSPLHF
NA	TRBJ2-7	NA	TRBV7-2	TGTGCCAGCAGCTTGCGGGCCACAGGGCACGAGCAGTACTTC	CASSLRATGHEQYF
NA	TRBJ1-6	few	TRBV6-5	TGTGCCAGCAGTTACGGGGTGACTCTAACTTCACCCCTCCACTTT	CASSYGVTLTSPLHF
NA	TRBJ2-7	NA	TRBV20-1	TGCAGTGCTAGAGATAGGAGCTTAGGGACGGGCTCCTACGAGCAGTACTTC	CSARDRSLGTGSYEQYF
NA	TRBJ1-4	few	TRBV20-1	TGCAGTGCTTATGCAACTAATGAAAAACTGTTTTTT	CSAYATNEKLFF
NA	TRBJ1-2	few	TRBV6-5	TGTGCCAGCGGACGGGACACGCCATTAAGTGGCTACACCTTC	CASGRDTPLSGYTF